Shown below are 31 T cell receptor beta chains from a single sample sequenced in a study of T cell clonality in common variable immunodeficiency. Findings of the study overall: Common variable immunodeficiency TCR beta sequences reportedly had fewer deletions and N-nucleotide insertions.

For these receptors, no antigen is known. TCRdb's table, derived via immunoSEQ multiplex PCR, lists solely in-frame clones and lacks some. The sample shows around 33,000 clones, none of them appearing just once. The sample was peripheral blood mononuclear cells. These receptors originate from a human donor with common variable immunodeficiency.

Comments on this clone: The read gets to within 3 residues of the CDR3 end, and the germline J gene fills in the rest. The chain links TRBV7-2 to TRBJ2-5; TRBD2 matches 9 bases. CDR3 length: 15 amino acids. Germline V gene lookup returns CDR1 SGHTA and CDR2 FQGNSA. The V gene end was trimmed by 1 base and the J gene end by 5 bases; junction bases not matched to a gene: 5. The DNA read from the CDR3 is TGTGCCAGCAGCTTAGTTCTAGCGGGACAGGAGACC. Protein sequence: CASSLVLAGQET. The whole CDR3 sequence reads CASSLVLAGQETQYF.

On this clone itself: The read finishes 3 residues shy of the CDR3 end, and the germline J gene is used to complete it. The V call is TRBV19, the J call TRBJ2-7; D is unresolved. The CDR3 spans 14 residues. The V gene lost 3 bases and the J gene lost 0 bases, with 9 bases spanning the gap. From germline, CDR1 is LNHDA and CDR2 SQIVND (reference sequence). Partial CDR3 DNA: TGTGCCAGTAGTATTGCGGAGAGCTCCTACGAG. Encoded protein: CASSIAESSYE. The CDR3, in full, reads CASSIAESSYEQYF.

This clone has just a few counts. The CDR3 extends 3 residues past the end of the read, so its final part is completed from the germline J gene. J is TRBJ2-1 and V is TRBV11-3; 11 bases fit TRBD1. Germline CDR1 and CDR2: SGHNT and YENEEA. V lost 4 bases, J lost 8 bases, and 1 base stayed unmatched. The CDR3 runs 13 residues. CDR3 in amino acids: CASSSGQGDEQFF. The DNA read from the CDR3 is TGTGCCAGCAGCTCGGGACAGGGGGATGAG. The variable domain in full, completed from reference TRBV11-3 and TRBJ2-1, reads EAGVVQSPRYKIIEKKQPVAFWCNPISGHNTLYWYLQNLGQGPELLIRYENEEAVDDSQLPKDRFSAERLKGVDSTLKIQPAELGDSAVYLCASSSGQGDEQFFGPGTRLTVL.

This clone was observed a handful of times. The read ends 3 residues early relative to the CDR3; the germline J gene fills the gap. The chain is built from TRBV19 and TRBJ2-7, with TRBD2 identical over 9 bases. The CDR3 has 19 amino acids. Losses at the gene ends were 5 bases for V and 6 bases for J; bases not matched to a gene: 23. The V gene's germline CDR1 is LNHDA and CDR2 SQIVND (reference sequence). The sequenced part of the CDR3 DNA is TGTGCCAGTAGTTCACCGGGACGAGCGGGAGGTATAGGTGGGCTCGAG. Encoded protein: CASSSPGRAGGIGGLE. The CDR3 in its entirety is CASSSPGRAGGIGGLEQYF.

This clone was counted many times. Read sequence stops 3 residues before the CDR3 end, and the germline J gene provides the missing end. V is TRBV7-8 and J is TRBJ2-7; TRBD2 aligns across 13 bases. This CDR3 spans 14 amino acids. Germline loops: CDR1 SGHVS, CDR2 FQNEAQ. Germline trimming cut 4 bases from V and 5 bases from J; bases unmatched to any gene: 2. CDR3 loop: CASSSGLAGDEQYF. The covered CDR3 bases are TGTGCCAGCAGCTCAGGACTAGCGGGGGACGAG.

This clone is labeled as medium-sized (0.01 to 0.1%). The sequence runs out 3 residues before the end of the CDR3; the remainder is reconstructed from the germline J gene. The chain couples TRBV5-1 to TRBJ2-3, with TRBD2 matching over 7 bases. CDR3 length: 14 amino acids. The germline V gene has CDR1 SGHRS and CDR2 YFSETQ. The V segment lost 4 bases and the J segment 1 base; nucleotides outside the gene matches: 3. The CDR3 is CASSPTSGTDTQYF. The CDR3 bases that were read are TGCGCCAGCAGCCCTACTAGCGGCACAGATACG.

This clone was counted a few times. Coverage ceases 3 residues before the CDR3 finishes, and the germline J gene fills in the end. The chain has TRBV11-2 and TRBJ1-1; TRBD1 might be the D (6 bases). Germline assignment: CDR1 SGHAT and CDR2 FQNNGV. There are 15 residues in the CDR3. V was clipped by 4 bases and J by 4 bases, with 16 bases between them. The CDR3 DNA, read in part, is TGTGCCAGCAGCTCGGGCCTACAGGGAAGCACTGAA. Encoded protein: CASSSGLQGSTE. The entire CDR3 sequence reads CASSSGLQGSTEAFF.

This clone showed up many times. Read coverage stops 3 residues before the CDR3 terminus; the germline J gene supplies the remainder. The chain carries TRBV7-2 and TRBJ2-2; D is perhaps TRBD2 (6 bases). Trimming removed 6 bases from V and 2 bases from J, with 10 bases in between. CDR3 length: 14 residues. Germline CDR1 is SGHTA and CDR2 is FQGNSA. The sequenced part of the CDR3 DNA is TGTGCCAGCAGGGGCGGGGTTAACACCGGGGAG. As protein: CASRGGVNTGE. The full CDR3 reads CASRGGVNTGELFF. The full variable domain, completed using reference TRBV7-2 and TRBJ2-2, is GAGVSQSPSNKVTEKGKDVELRCDPISGHTALYWYRQSLGQGLEFLIYFQGNSAPDKSGLPSDRFSAERTGGSVSTLTIQRTQQEDSAVYLCASRGGVNTGELFFGEGSRLTVL.

Of note for this clone: The CDR3 is cut off 3 residues early in the read; its end comes from the germline J gene. The chain links TRBV2 to TRBJ2-6, with unresolved D. Germline V gene sequence: CDR1 SNHLY, CDR2 FYNNEI. The CDR3 is made up of 14 amino acids. Trimming cost V 2 bases and J 2 bases, with 4 bases left between them. CDR3: CASSEFTGANVLTF. CDR3 DNA (partial): TGTGCCAGCAGTGAATTCACTGGGGCCAACGTC.

This clone was seen a handful of times. Read data end 3 residues before the CDR3 end; the end is taken from the germline J gene. The chain uses TRBV7-9 and TRBJ1-2; D gene uncertain. V was pared by 5 bases and J by 3 bases, with 7 bases between. The germline V gene encodes CDR1 SEHNR and CDR2 FQNEAQ (reference sequence). The CDR3 has 12 amino acids. This chain's CDR3 is CASSPGYYGYTF. The DNA read from the CDR3 is TGTGCCAGCAGCCCAGGTTACTATGGC.

This clone has just a few counts. The read halts 3 residues ahead of the CDR3 end, with the missing end drawn from the germline J gene. The chain recombines TRBV7-9 with TRBJ1-2; 8 nucleotides match TRBD1. This CDR3 spans 15 amino acids. Per germline, CDR1 SEHNR and CDR2 FQNEAQ (reference sequence). The ends lost 3 bases at V and 5 bases at J; junction bases unmatched: 8. The CDR3 here is CASSLPRQGCYGYTF. The sequenced part of the CDR3 DNA is TGTGCCAGCAGCTTGCCACGACAGGGGTGTTATGGC.

Comment on this clone: The observed sequence ends 3 residues before the CDR3 terminus, with the missing tail filled in from the germline J gene. The chain carries TRBV19 and TRBJ1-5, with D hard to call. Germline V lookup: CDR1 LNHDA, CDR2 SQIVND (reference sequence). This CDR3 is built from 13 residues. Trimming stripped 6 bases from V and 2 bases from J, with 8 bases between. The part of the CDR3 DNA that was read is TGTGCCAGTAGGCCGGTGGGCAATCAGCCC. Its protein product is CASRPVGNQP. The CDR3 as a whole reads CASRPVGNQPQHF.

Remarks on this clone: The read is 3 residues too short to cover the CDR3 end, so that end is filled in from the germline J gene. V and J are TRBV6-2 or TRBV6-3 and TRBJ2-1; possible D gene TRBD1, 6 bases. CDR3 size: 14 residues. Germline V CDR1 and CDR2: MNHEY, SVGEGT. With 6 bases removed from V and 7 bases from J, the gap between germline ends came to 16 bases. CDR3 DNA (partial): TGTGCCAGCAGCATAACCAGGGGAGTAAATGAG. Protein: CASSITRGVNE. The entire CDR3 sequence reads CASSITRGVNEQFF.

The CDR3 bases that were read are TGTGCCAGCTCTCGGTTGAGGACAGCCCGCAATCAGCCC. It specifies CASSRLRTARNQP. The CDR3 in its entirety is CASSRLRTARNQPQHF. The chain links TRBV6-2 or TRBV6-3 to TRBJ1-5; TRBD1 is a possible D gene (6 bases). The read ends 3 residues early relative to the CDR3; the germline J gene fills the gap. Per germline, CDR1 MNHEY and CDR2 SVGEGT. The CDR3 sequence is 16 residues long. Between the trimmed V and J ends, which lost 8 bases and 2 bases, there was a span of 19 bases.

This clone was counted at least ten times. The missing CDR3 end, 3 residues past where the read stops, is filled in from the germline J gene. The chain employs TRBV6-1 and TRBJ2-1; unclear D gene. Germline V lookup: CDR1 MNHNS, CDR2 SASEGT. V dropped 3 bases and J dropped 6 bases, with 6 bases sitting between them. The CDR3 sequence is 12 residues long. The sequenced CDR3 bases are TGTGCCAGCAGTGACTACAGCAATGAG. It specifies CASSDYSNE. The full-length CDR3 reads as CASSDYSNEQFF.

This clone was counted only a few times. Read sequence stops 3 residues before the CDR3 end, and the germline J gene provides the missing end. The gene calls are TRBV6-1 and TRBJ1-4, with TRBD1 as a possible D gene (5 bases). CDR1 and CDR2 (germline): MNHNS, SASEGT. Between the trimmed V and J ends, which lost 3 bases and 4 bases, there was a span of 9 bases. This CDR3 region has 14 residues. The covered CDR3 bases are TGTGCCAGCAGTGAGCAGGGAATTAATGAAAAA. Translation: CASSEQGINEK. The whole CDR3 protein reads CASSEQGINEKLFF.

This clone was observed many times. The missing CDR3 end, 3 residues past where the read stops, is filled in from the germline J gene. The chain joins TRBV14 to TRBJ1-6, with no clear D. This CDR3 spans 14 amino acids. V gave up 4 bases and J gave up 7 bases, with 11 bases separating them. Germline CDR1 is SGHDN and CDR2 is FVKESK. The CDR3 is CASSRGVLNSPLHF. The DNA read from the CDR3 is TGTGCCAGCAGCCGCGGCGTTCTCAATTCACCC.

This clone was seen repeatedly, ten times or more. The missing CDR3 end, 3 residues past where the read stops, is filled in from the germline J gene. The V and J genes are TRBV29-1 and TRBJ2-1; 11 bases fit TRBD2. The germline V gene encodes CDR1 SQVTM and CDR2 ANQGSEA. The CDR3 is made up of 15 amino acids. V was clipped by 8 bases and J by 1 base; unmatched bases: 7. The part of the CDR3 DNA that was read is TGCAGCTCCAGGCGACTAGCGGGATCCTACAATGAG. This sequence encodes CSSRRLAGSYNE. The whole CDR3 protein is CSSRRLAGSYNEQFF.

On this clone itself: The read finishes 3 residues shy of the CDR3 end, and the germline J gene is used to complete it. The chain joins TRBV7-8 to TRBJ2-1; 9 positions agree with TRBD2. Germline loops: CDR1 SGHVS, CDR2 FQNEAQ. There are 18 residues in the CDR3. Trimming took 7 bases from V and 2 from J; bases not matched to a gene: 15. The CDR3 loop reads CASTQGASGINTYNEQFF. Incomplete CDR3 DNA: TGTGCCAGCACCCAAGGGGCTAGCGGGATCAACACCTACAATGAG.

This clone appeared a few times. The read falls 3 residues short of the CDR3 end, and the missing part is taken from the germline J gene. V gene TRBV19 combines with J gene TRBJ1-3; TRBD1 matches 7 bases. Germline V gene data show CDR1 as LNHDA and CDR2 as SQIVND (reference sequence). The CDR3 covers 18 residues. V shed 7 bases and J 0 bases; nucleotides not matched to a gene: 15. CDR3 DNA (partial): TGTGCCAGTATCCCTGGGTCGACAGGGATGGGCTCTGGAAACACC. This translates into CASIPGSTGMGSGNT. The full CDR3 sequence reads CASIPGSTGMGSGNTIYF.

With respect to this clone: Coverage ceases 3 residues before the CDR3 finishes, and the germline J gene fills in the end. This sequence joins TRBV2 and TRBJ2-3; 9 positions agree with TRBD1. Per the germline V gene, CDR1 is SNHLY and CDR2 is FYNNEI. The CDR3 has 15 residues. J gave up 5 bases and V 5 bases, and 8 bases lay outside the gene matches. CDR3 protein: CASSLGGTGQDTQYF. The CDR3 bases that were read are TGTGCCAGCAGTTTAGGCGGGACAGGGCAAGATACG.

This clone was seen a few times. The read ends 3 residues before the CDR3 terminus; that terminus is restored from the germline J gene. The V gene is TRBV7-9, the J gene TRBJ2-3, with D perhaps TRBD1 (6 bases). The CDR3 contains 14 residues. V was trimmed by 4 bases and J by 2 bases, leaving 10 bases between them. Germline CDR1 and CDR2: SEHNR and FQNEAQ (reference sequence). CDR3 sequence: CASSSRDNTDTQYF. The CDR3 DNA, read in part, is TGTGCCAGCAGCTCCAGGGACAACACAGATACG.

This clone was picked up many times. The read ends 3 residues early relative to the CDR3; the germline J gene fills the gap. The V gene is TRBV10-3, the J gene TRBJ2-7; 12 bases map to TRBD2. V lost 6 bases and J lost 3; bases outside the gene matches: 9. The CDR3 is 16 amino acids. Germline V lookup: CDR1 ENHRY, CDR2 SYGVKD. The CDR3 DNA, read in part, is TGTGCCATCAGCCCTAGCGGGAGGGAGCTCTTCTACGAG. Protein sequence: CAISPSGRELFYE. The CDR3 in its entirety is CAISPSGRELFYEQYF.

This clone was seen repeatedly, ten times or more. Coverage ceases 3 residues before the CDR3 finishes, and the germline J gene fills in the end. V usage is TRBV18 and J usage is TRBJ2-4; 7 bases line up with TRBD2. V lost 0 bases, J lost 6 bases, and 8 bases stayed unmatched. The CDR3 contains 16 residues. CDR1 is KGHSH and CDR2 is LQKENI in the germline V gene. The part of the CDR3 DNA that was read is TGTGCCAGCTCACCACCAGGGCGCGGGAGCAGAAACATT. Translating it yields CASSPPGRGSRNI. The complete CDR3 reads CASSPPGRGSRNIQYF.

This clone has at least ten counts. The CDR3 end is not reached by the read, which stops 3 residues before it; the germline J gene fills it in. The chain uses TRBV18 and TRBJ1-2; perhaps TRBD1 as D (5 bases). CDR1 is KGHSH and CDR2 is LQKENI in the germline V gene. This CDR3 spans 20 amino acids. V lost 3 bases, J lost 0 bases, and 26 bases lay in between. The CDR3 DNA, read in part, is TGTGCCAGCTCACCCACCCTCGGCCAGGGTGGGGAGTGGGCTAACTATGGC. The encoded protein is CASSPTLGQGGEWANYG. The whole CDR3 reads CASSPTLGQGGEWANYGYTF. Based on the CDR3 plus reference TRBV18 and TRBJ1-2, the full variable domain is NAGVMQNPRHLVRRRGQEARLRCSPMKGHSHVYWYRQLPEEGLKFMVYLQKENIIDESGMPKERFSAEFPKEGPSILRIQQVVRGDSAAYFCASSPTLGQGGEWANYGYTFGSGTRLTVV.

Concerning this clone itself: The read ends 3 residues before the CDR3 terminus; that terminus is restored from the germline J gene. The chain carries TRBV20-1 and TRBJ2-7; D is ambiguous. V was trimmed by 0 bases and J by 0 bases, leaving 12 bases between them. This CDR3 is 15 amino acids long. Per the germline V gene, CDR1 is DFQATT and CDR2 is SNEGSKA (reference sequence). CDR3 DNA, as far as it was read: TGCAGTGCTAGAGATCAGCAGACACTCTCCTACGAG. Encoded protein: CSARDQQTLSYE. The full CDR3 protein is CSARDQQTLSYEQYF.

This clone has ten or more counts. The read stops 3 residues short of the end of the CDR3; the missing end is completed from the germline J gene. V gene TRBV28 combines with J gene TRBJ2-3, with 7 bases aligning to TRBD1. With V trimmed by 4 bases and J by 2 bases, 3 bases remained unmatched. The V gene's germline CDR1 is MDHEN and CDR2 SYDVKM. The CDR3 is 14 amino acids. The CDR3 is CASSSTGTTDTQYF. Partial CDR3 DNA: TGTGCCAGCAGTTCGACAGGGACCACAGATACG.

To note about this clone: The read halts 3 residues ahead of the CDR3 end, with the missing end drawn from the germline J gene. The chain combines TRBV19 with TRBJ2-7; 10 nucleotides match TRBD1. V lost 1 base, J lost 6 bases, and 12 bases stayed unmatched. Germline assignment: CDR1 LNHDA and CDR2 SQIVND (reference sequence). CDR3 length equals 17 residues. The CDR3 is CASSIAPGQGFLGEQYF. Incomplete CDR3 DNA: TGTGCCAGTAGTATAGCCCCGGGACAGGGGTTCCTTGGCGAG.

As to this clone: Sequencing ends 3 residues short of the CDR3 end; the germline J gene provides the rest. This sequence joins TRBV5-6 and TRBJ2-5; possibly TRBD1 for D (5 bases). The CDR3 has 14 residues. Trimming left V 0 bases short and J 3 bases short, with 9 bases between. Germline CDR1 reads SGHDT; CDR2 reads YYEEEE. Partial CDR3 DNA: TGTGCCAGCAGCTTGGTCAGGGTAAAAGAGACC. Its translation is CASSLVRVKET. The full CDR3 sequence reads CASSLVRVKETQYF.

This clone was recorded many times. The read gets to within 3 residues of the CDR3 end, and the germline J gene fills in the rest. The chain recombines TRBV5-5 with TRBJ1-2, with 10 bases matching TRBD1. This CDR3 is built from 13 residues. Germline V gives CDR1 SGHKS, CDR2 YYEKEE (reference sequence). CDR3 amino acids: CASNPGQGLGYTF. CDR3 DNA, as far as it was read: TGTGCCAGCAACCCGGGACAGGGGCTAGGC.

Details on this clone: The read ends 3 residues early relative to the CDR3; the germline J gene fills the gap. The chain links TRBV6-2 or TRBV6-3 to TRBJ1-5, with a weak D call TRBD1 (6 bases). Germline loops: CDR1 MNHEY, CDR2 SVGEGT. CDR3 length: 15 residues. The germline V and J ends were trimmed by 5 bases and 6 bases, with 17 bases remaining between them. The DNA read from the CDR3 is TGTGCCAGCAGTCTGGAGACAGGACAGTCTCAGCCC. As protein: CASSLETGQSQP. The CDR3 as a whole reads CASSLETGQSQPQHF.